The 29 T cell receptor beta chains in this list originate from one sample, sequenced in a study of blood T cell repertoires in COVID-19. Sequencing used immunoSEQ multiplex PCR; TCRdb keeps in-frame clones, though not all of them. The repertoire has 100,000 to 150,000 clones, around four fifths of them found once; the top ten carry approximately 5.7%. The sample comprised peripheral blood. The receptors here all came from a man aged 60-69 years with acute or convalescent COVID-19.

The gene calls are TRBV5-1 and TRBJ2-2, with a weak D call TRBD2 (7 bases). V gave up 2 bases and J gave up 3 bases, with 20 bases separating them. Germline lookup yields CDR1 SGHRS and CDR2 YFSETQ. The CDR3 is made up of 18 amino acids. The CDR3 reads CASSFPLEGGLHTGELFF. The CDR3, as DNA: TGCGCCAGCAGCTTCCCGTTAGAGGGGGGGCTTCACACCGGGGAGCTGTTTTTT.

The rearrangement uses TRBV29-1 and TRBJ1-3; D perhaps matches TRBD1 (5 bases). V was clipped by 1 base and J by 0 bases, with 13 bases between them. The CDR3 length is 16 residues. Germline CDR1 is SQVTM and CDR2 is ANQGSEA. The CDR3 DNA reads as TGCAGCGTTGAAGGGCAGGGAGGAGTCTCTGGAAACACCATATATTTT. It is translated as CSVEGQGGVSGNTIYF.

V is TRBV5-1 and J is TRBJ1-2, with 8 nucleotides matching TRBD1. The CDR3 is made up of 14 amino acids. Germline trimming cut 0 bases from V and 4 bases from J; bases unmatched to any gene: 2. CDR1 is SGHRS and CDR2 is YFSETQ in the germline V gene. The CDR3 DNA is TGCGCCAGCAGCTTGGGACAGGGGAGCTATGGCTACACCTTC. Translating it yields CASSLGQGSYGYTF.

J is TRBJ1-1 and V is TRBV30; D gene uncertain. CDR3 length equals 13 residues. The V end lost 3 bases, the J end lost 0 bases, and 8 bases lay between the germline ends. Germline assignment: CDR1 GTSNPN and CDR2 SVGIG (reference sequence). The CDR3 DNA reads TGTGCCTGGAGCGAAACATTGAACACTGAAGCTTTCTTT. Translated, it gives CAWSETLNTEAFF.

The chain links TRBV7-6 to TRBJ2-3, with 15 bases aligning to TRBD2. Germline CDR1 SGHVS, CDR2 FNYEAQ. With V trimmed by 5 bases and J by 5 bases, 20 bases remained unmatched. The CDR3 loop spans 21 amino acids. Here the CDR3 reads CASSPRRSGGLAGGPGDTQYF. DNA of the CDR3: TGTGCCAGCAGCCCCAGGCGATCGGGAGGACTAGCGGGAGGGCCAGGAGATACGCAGTATTTT.

The J gene is TRBJ2-5, the V gene TRBV5-1, with D possibly being TRBD2 (5 bases). V dropped 0 bases and J dropped 4 bases, with 10 bases sitting between them. Germline assignment: CDR1 SGHRS and CDR2 YFSETQ. This CDR3 contains 14 residues. CDR3 region: CASSLGPAGETQYF. As DNA, the CDR3 is TGCGCCAGCAGCTTGGGCCCGGCGGGAGAGACCCAGTACTTC.

The chain combines TRBV19 with TRBJ1-2, with 12 bases that match TRBD1. Losses at the gene ends were 8 bases for V and 5 bases for J; bases not matched to a gene: 15. The CDR3 sequence is 17 residues long. CDR1 and CDR2 (germline): LNHDA, SQIVND (reference sequence). CDR3 nucleotide sequence: TGTGCCAGTTCTACAGGCGGGACAGGGGGCCGGAGATATGGCTACACCTTC. This translates into CASSTGGTGGRRYGYTF.

This clone was counted at least ten times. The chain links TRBV7-9 to TRBJ2-7; TRBD1 is a possible D gene (6 bases). Trimming removed 5 bases from V and 2 bases from J, with 19 bases in between. Germline V gene sequence: CDR1 SEHNR, CDR2 FQNEAQ (reference sequence). CDR3 length: 16 amino acids. DNA of the CDR3: TGTGCCAGCAGCGACATCCGGGACACTAAAACCTACGAGCAGTACTTC. Translating gives CASSDIRDTKTYEQYF.

This clone was found once. J is TRBJ2-4 and V is TRBV6-5; maybe TRBD1 (5 bases). The ends were cut back, 5 bases at V and 5 bases at J, with 7 bases in the middle. CDR3 length: 12 amino acids. The germline V gene encodes CDR1 MNHEY and CDR2 SVGAGI. The CDR3 region is CASSQGENIQYF. CDR3 bases: TGTGCCAGCAGTCAGGGCGAAAACATTCAGTACTTC.

J is TRBJ2-1 and V is TRBV12-5, with TRBD2 matching 7 bases. Germline CDR1 reads LGHNT; CDR2 reads FRNRAP. The trim removed 4 bases at V and 0 bases at J, leaving 15 bases unmatched. The CDR3 has 19 residues. This CDR3 reads CASGSSRSGVVSSYNEQFF. CDR3 sequence (DNA): TGTGCTAGTGGTTCCAGTCGAAGCGGGGTCGTGAGCTCCTACAATGAGCAGTTCTTC.

The chain couples TRBV7-2 to TRBJ1-2, with 7 bases lining up with TRBD1. V shed 3 bases, J shed 4 bases, and the junction held 2 bases outside the gene matches. The CDR3 is made up of 13 amino acids. Germline V gene lookup returns CDR1 SGHTA and CDR2 FQGNSA. The CDR3 DNA sequence: TGTGCCAGCAGCTTGGGACAGTTCTATGGCTACACCTTC. It specifies CASSLGQFYGYTF. The complete variable domain, with remaining parts taken from reference TRBV7-2 and TRBJ1-2, reads GAGVSQSPSNKVTEKGKDVELRCDPISGHTALYWYRQSLGQGLEFLIYFQGNSAPDKSGLPSDRFSAERTGGSVSTLTIQRTQQEDSAVYLCASSLGQFYGYTFGSGTRLTVV.

This rearrangement joins TRBV6-1 to TRBJ1-1; D is unresolved. Per germline, CDR1 MNHNS and CDR2 SASEGT. Deletions cut 3 bases from V and 8 bases from J, with 10 bases between. The CDR3 is 12 amino acids. DNA of the CDR3: TGTGCCAGCAGTGACGTTACATCAGAAGCTTTCTTT. Encoded protein: CASSDVTSEAFF.

This clone was counted a single time. The chain employs TRBV5-1 and TRBJ1-1, with D unresolved. The CDR3 has 12 residues. Germline assignment: CDR1 SGHRS and CDR2 YFSETQ. V was trimmed by 1 base and J by 8 bases, leaving 9 bases between them. In nucleotides, the CDR3 is TGCGCCAGCAGCTTGTTCCCGGGGGAAGCTTTCTTT. Its translation: CASSLFPGEAFF.

As DNA, the CDR3 is TGTGCCAGCAGTTCGGGACAGGGGCGCTCCTACGAGCAGTACTTC. This sequence encodes CASSSGQGRSYEQYF. The rearrangement joins TRBV6-5 to TRBJ2-7; TRBD1 matches at 10 bases. The junction had 3 bases not matched to a gene; V was cut back by 4 bases and J by 0 bases. The CDR3 sequence is 15 residues long. CDR1 and CDR2 (germline): MNHEY, SVGAGI.

The chain has TRBV5-1 and TRBJ2-7; 7 nucleotides line up with TRBD1. Trimming at V came to 2 bases and at J to 2 bases, leaving 7 bases not matched to a gene. CDR1 and CDR2 (germline): SGHRS, YFSETQ. CDR3 length: 15 residues. CDR3 DNA sequence: TGCGCCAGCAGCTTTCTCGAGACAGGGACCTACGAGCAGTACTTC. Encoded protein: CASSFLETGTYEQYF.

This clone was seen ten or more times. The rearrangement links TRBV19 to TRBJ2-7; 9 bases agree with TRBD2. The CDR3 consists of 14 residues. Germline V gene lookup returns CDR1 LNHDA and CDR2 SQIVND (reference sequence). The junction had 6 bases not matched to a gene; V was cut back by 3 bases and J by 6 bases. CDR3 region: CASSMAGGPGEQYF. In nucleotides, the CDR3 is TGTGCCAGTAGTATGGCGGGAGGGCCAGGCGAGCAGTACTTC.

The V gene is TRBV24-1, the J gene TRBJ2-3; 8 nucleotides match TRBD1. In germline, CDR1 is KGHDR, CDR2 SFDVKD. With V trimmed by 5 bases and J by 8 bases, 11 bases remained unmatched. CDR3 length equals 15 residues. CDR3 nucleotides: TGTGCCACCAGTGCTCAGGGGGCTCTATCGGGTACGCAGTATTTT. The encoded protein is CATSAQGALSGTQYF.

This chain uses TRBV9 with TRBJ2-3, with D possibly matching TRBD2 (5 bases). Per germline, CDR1 SGDLS and CDR2 YYNGEE. The CDR3 extends over 15 amino acids. V lost 2 bases to trimming and J lost 4 bases, with 14 bases between them. The CDR3 DNA sequence: TGTGCCAGCAGCGTTAGCGATTACACATCAGATACGCAGTATTTT. It specifies CASSVSDYTSDTQYF. Full variable domain (missing parts from reference TRBV9 and TRBJ2-3): DSGVTQTPKHLITATGQRVTLRCSPRSGDLSVYWYQQSLDQGLQFLIQYYNGEERAKGNILERFSAQQFPDLHSELNLSSLELGDSALYFCASSVSDYTSDTQYFGPGTRLTVL.

This clone has more than one count but fewer than ten. The DNA for the CDR3 is TGTGCCACCAGCAGAGAGCGGGGTCCCTCGAACACTGAAGCTTTCTTT. Translated, it gives CATSRERGPSNTEAFF. This rearrangement joins TRBV15 to TRBJ1-1; no clear D. The CDR3 length is 16 residues. Germline CDR1 is LNHNV and CDR2 is YYDKDF (reference sequence). Trimming took off 0 bases at V and 1 base at J, with 12 bases between the two ends.

The V and J genes are TRBV19 and TRBJ2-7; 8 bases are shared with TRBD1. Germline assignment: CDR1 LNHDA and CDR2 SQIVND (reference sequence). J lost 0 bases, V lost 5 bases, and 6 bases had no gene match. The CDR3 has 15 amino acids. For the CDR3, the DNA is TGTGCCAGTAGTGAGAGGACAGGGAGCTCCTACGAGCAGTACTTC. Translating gives CASSERTGSSYEQYF.

This clone was seen only a few times. The chain combines TRBV5-6 with TRBJ2-3; TRBD2 matches 8 bases. Germline V gene sequence: CDR1 SGHDT, CDR2 YYEEEE. J lost 4 bases, V lost 3 bases, and 13 bases had no gene match. This CDR3 has 17 amino acids. This CDR3 reads CASSSMVTSGISDTQYF. Written as DNA, the CDR3 is TGTGCCAGCAGCTCGATGGTTACTAGCGGAATTTCAGATACGCAGTATTTT. Full variable domain (missing parts from reference TRBV5-6 and TRBJ2-3): DAGVTQSPTHLIKTRGQQVTLRCSPKSGHDTVSWYQQALGQGPQFIFQYYEEEERQRGNFPDRFSGHQFPNYSSELNVNALLLGDSALYLCASSSMVTSGISDTQYFGPGTRLTVL.

The J gene is TRBJ2-1, the V gene TRBV5-1; weak D call: TRBD1 (5 bases). The V gene's germline CDR1 is SGHRS and CDR2 YFSETQ. CDR3 length: 15 residues. Trimming cost V 0 bases and J 4 bases, with 11 bases left between them. CDR3 DNA: TGCGCCAGCAGCTTGGAACAGGTACCTTACAATGAGCAGTTCTTC. Translating gives CASSLEQVPYNEQFF.

This clone has just a few counts. In DNA form, the CDR3 reads TGTGCCAGCAGCCCGTCCCCCGTGACAGGGGCTTTCTTT. Its protein is CASSPSPVTGAFF. The chain carries TRBV11-1 and TRBJ1-1; 7 bases agree with TRBD1. The V gene end was trimmed by 5 bases and the J gene end by 11 bases; junction bases not matched to a gene: 11. CDR1 SGHAT and CDR2 FQDESV come from the germline V gene (reference sequence). The CDR3 covers 13 residues.

This clone turned up a few times. The chain combines TRBV30 with TRBJ2-7; 8 positions match TRBD1. J gave up 2 bases and V 2 bases, and 5 bases lay outside the gene matches. The CDR3 length is 14 residues. Germline V gene sequence: CDR1 GTSNPN, CDR2 SVGIG (reference sequence). CDR3 in amino acids: CAWSSRDRTYEQYF. For the CDR3, the DNA is TGTGCCTGGAGTTCTCGGGACAGGACCTACGAGCAGTACTTC.

In its sample, this clone was seen a few times. The chain carries TRBV7-8 and TRBJ1-1; a weak D match, TRBD1 (6 bases). This CDR3 has 16 residues. V shed 5 bases and J shed 4 bases, with 20 bases lying between them. Germline values: CDR1 SGHVS, CDR2 FQNEAQ. The CDR3 here is CASSPAVGGAVTEAFF. The CDR3 nucleotides are TGTGCCAGCAGCCCAGCGGTCGGGGGGGCGGTCACTGAAGCTTTCTTT.

V and J are TRBV5-5 and TRBJ1-2; D may be TRBD1 (6 bases). Per the germline V gene, CDR1 is SGHKS and CDR2 is YYEKEE (reference sequence). The V gene lost 4 bases and the J gene lost 9 bases, with 16 bases spanning the gap. The CDR3 extends over 13 amino acids. The CDR3 spells CASSKTGNSRYTF. CDR3 in DNA: TGTGCCAGCAGCAAAACAGGGAACTCTCGCTACACCTTC.

The V gene is TRBV7-3, the J gene TRBJ2-1; 9 nucleotides line up with TRBD2. Trimming at V came to 5 bases and at J to 5 bases, leaving 7 bases not matched to a gene. The CDR3 sequence is 15 residues long. Germline V gene lookup returns CDR1 SGHTA and CDR2 FQGTGA. In DNA, the CDR3 is TGTGCCAGCAGCCTGGGGACTAGCCGAAACAATGAGCAGTTCTTC. Its translation: CASSLGTSRNNEQFF.

This clone is a singleton in its sample. The V gene is TRBV28, the J gene TRBJ1-2, with TRBD1 matching over 10 bases. The J segment lost 6 bases and the V segment lost 0 bases, leaving 4 bases of the junction unmatched. This CDR3 is built from 15 residues. Germline V gene lookup returns CDR1 MDHEN and CDR2 SYDVKM. The CDR3: CASSLWTGGRDGYTF. The CDR3 nucleotides read TGTGCCAGCAGTTTATGGACAGGGGGCAGAGATGGCTACACCTTC.

The chain uses TRBV11-2 and TRBJ1-1; D may be TRBD1 (6 bases). This CDR3 is built from 15 residues. The ends were cut back, 4 bases at V and 0 bases at J, with 12 bases in the middle. The germline V gene has CDR1 SGHAT and CDR2 FQNNGV. The CDR3 bases are TGTGCCAGCAGCTCCCCGGGGGGGCTGAACACTGAAGCTTTCTTT. This encodes CASSSPGGLNTEAFF. The variable domain in full, with the rest retrieved from reference TRBV11-2 and TRBJ1-1, is EAGVAQSPRYKIIEKRQSVAFWCNPISGHATLYWYQQILGQGPKLLIQFQNNGVVDDSQLPKDRFSAERLKGVDSTLKIQPAKLEDSAVYLCASSSPGGLNTEAFFGQGTRLTVV.